Each of the 22 T cell receptor beta chains below was sequenced from the same sample in a study of CD4 T cells in relation to SARS-CoV-2 and coronaviruses. Before the COVID-19 pandemic, during about 2011-2019, CD4+ T cells were taken from unexposed donors. Isolation of CD4+ T cells took place after approximately 10 days in culture. Which antigens these TCRs recognize remains unknown. This table comes from immunoSEQ multiplex PCR, and its TCRdb copy is limited to in-frame clones, with some not included. Altogether about 29,000 clones are present, about 78% being singletons, with the ten largest covering roughly 12%. Sequencing was performed on CD4+ T cells from PBMCs, cultured in vitro. The receptor source for this set is a human donor in good health.

The V call is TRBV9, the J call TRBJ2-5; 8 nucleotides match TRBD1. The CDR3 spans 14 residues. CDR1 is SGDLS and CDR2 is YYNGEE in the germline V gene. Trimming took 0 bases from V and 4 from J; bases not matched to a gene: 2. The CDR3 bases are TGTGCCAGCAGCGTAGCAGGGGGCTCAGAGACCCAGTACTTC. It yields the protein CASSVAGGSETQYF.

The CDR3 reads CSASSRTNEQFF. For the CDR3, the DNA is TGCAGTGCTAGTTCTCGGACAAATGAGCAGTTCTTC. This sequence joins TRBV20-1 and TRBJ2-1, with D perhaps TRBD1 (5 bases). Germline V CDR1 and CDR2: DFQATT, SNEGSKA (reference sequence). This CDR3 region has 12 residues. V gave up 3 bases and J gave up 7 bases, with 10 bases separating them.

The genes are TRBV5-4 and TRBJ2-7, with D perhaps assigned TRBD1 or TRBD2 (5 bases each). Germline V gene lookup returns CDR1 SGHNT and CDR2 YYREEE (reference sequence). This CDR3 comprises 16 residues. V lost 3 bases and J 4 bases, leaving 20 bases between the germline ends. DNA of the CDR3: TGTGCCAGCAGCTCACTGACGCTTCGGGGCGGTTACGAGCAGTACTTC. It encodes CASSSLTLRGGYEQYF.

This clone was seen just once. This chain uses TRBV5-1 with TRBJ1-1; D is unresolved. The CDR3 contains 16 residues. The V end was cut by 2 bases, the J end by 2 bases, with 16 bases between. Germline-derived CDR1 and CDR2 are SGHRS and YFSETQ. The CDR3 spells CASSLGRAAGNTEAFF. CDR3 sequence (DNA): TGCGCCAGCAGCTTAGGCCGAGCAGCGGGTAACACTGAAGCTTTCTTT.

The V and J genes are TRBV18 and TRBJ1-1; D perhaps matches TRBD1 (5 bases). The CDR3 consists of 14 residues. Germline CDR1 and CDR2: KGHSH and LQKENI. Trimming stripped 2 bases from V and 3 bases from J, with 10 bases between. The DNA of the CDR3 is TGTGCCAGCTCACCATCGGGGGACGACACTGAAGCTTTCTTT. Amino acid sequence: CASSPSGDDTEAFF.

The rearrangement joins TRBV5-1 to TRBJ2-3; D perhaps matches TRBD2 (6 bases). Trimming shortened V by 0 bases and J by 0 bases, and 14 bases separated the two germline ends. The CDR3 totals 17 residues. Germline V lookup: CDR1 SGHRS, CDR2 YFSETQ. CDR3 loop: CASSLVGRGGSTDTQYF. As DNA, the CDR3 is TGCGCCAGCAGCTTGGTCGGGAGAGGAGGGAGCACAGATACGCAGTATTTT.

The chain uses TRBV20-1 and TRBJ2-5, with D hard to call. Germline V gene sequence: CDR1 DFQATT, CDR2 SNEGSKA (reference sequence). Between the trimmed V and J ends, which lost 0 bases and 5 bases, there was a span of 4 bases. This CDR3 is 11 amino acids long. The CDR3: CSARDSETQYF. The CDR3 region has the DNA TGCAGTGCTAGAGATAGCGAGACCCAGTACTTC.

The V and J genes are TRBV11-2 and TRBJ2-1, with D unclear. Germline CDR1 is SGHAT and CDR2 is FQNNGV. The CDR3 length is 15 residues. The V end was cut by 5 bases, the J end by 6 bases, with 17 bases between. CDR3 sequence reads: CASSPRPTSGNEQFF. CDR3 in DNA: TGTGCCAGCAGCCCCCGGCCAACATCAGGCAATGAGCAGTTCTTC.

V and J are TRBV11-2 and TRBJ2-1, with D perhaps TRBD2 (5 bases). The CDR3 has 14 residues. Trimming left V 5 bases short and J 8 bases short, with 16 bases between. CDR1 SGHAT and CDR2 FQNNGV come from the germline V gene. Here the CDR3 reads CASSERSLGDEQFF. In nucleotides, the CDR3 is TGTGCCAGCAGCGAGAGGTCCCTCGGGGATGAGCAGTTCTTC.

J is TRBJ1-5 and V is TRBV5-1; 8 positions agree with TRBD1. The CDR3 contains 16 residues. Looked up from germline, CDR1 is SGHRS and CDR2 is YFSETQ. Trimming took 4 bases from V and 1 from J; bases not matched to a gene: 7. This CDR3 reads CASSLGTGQSNQPQHF. The CDR3 nucleotides read TGCGCCAGCAGCCTAGGGACAGGTCAAAGCAATCAGCCCCAGCATTTT.

This clone was observed a few times. The chain recombines TRBV18 with TRBJ2-2, with D uncertain. CDR3 length: 14 residues. Trimming removed 0 bases from V and 5 bases from J, with 7 bases in between. Germline V gives CDR1 KGHSH, CDR2 LQKENI. CDR3 loop: CASSPPRHTGELFF. The CDR3 DNA is TGTGCCAGCTCACCACCCAGGCATACCGGGGAGCTGTTTTTT.

This rearrangement joins TRBV6-2 or TRBV6-3 to TRBJ1-5; D is unclear. Trimming stripped 6 bases from V and 2 bases from J, with 17 bases between. Germline lookup yields CDR1 MNHEY and CDR2 SVGEGT. There are 16 residues in the CDR3. The CDR3 bases are TGTGCCAGCAGCCCTCACGACGGCCAGGGCAATCAGCCCCAGCATTTT. Protein product: CASSPHDGQGNQPQHF.

V gene TRBV5-4 combines with J gene TRBJ2-3; a weak D match, TRBD1 (6 bases). Trimming removed 4 bases from V and 3 bases from J, with 12 bases in between. CDR1 and CDR2 from the germline V gene are SGHNT and YYREEE (reference sequence). This CDR3 is 14 amino acids long. The CDR3 loop reads CASSPDSSTDTQYF. CDR3 bases: TGTGCCAGCAGCCCGGACAGCTCGACAGATACGCAGTATTTT.

The V and J genes are TRBV6-2 or TRBV6-3 and TRBJ2-2, with a tentative D call TRBD2 (6 bases). Deletions cut 5 bases from V and 5 bases from J, with 9 bases between. Germline V lookup: CDR1 MNHEY, CDR2 SVGEGT. This CDR3 spans 13 amino acids. The CDR3 region is CASSRGRTGELFF. CDR3 nucleotide sequence: TGTGCCAGCAGTCGGGGGAGAACCGGGGAGCTGTTTTTT.

In DNA form, the CDR3 reads TGTGCCAGCGGAAAGCGGGAGATCTTGACCGGGGAGCTGTTTTTT. Translation gives CASGKREILTGELFF. The rearrangement uses TRBV3-1 (or the pseudogene TRBV3-2) and TRBJ2-2, with TRBD2 matching over 8 bases. CDR1 is LGHDT, CDR2 YNNKEL, per germline (reference sequence). Losses at the gene ends were 8 bases for V and 5 bases for J; bases not matched to a gene: 10. CDR3 size: 15 residues.

This sequence joins TRBV5-1 and TRBJ2-2, with unresolved D. CDR3 length equals 14 residues. Trimming shortened V by 4 bases and J by 1 base, and 8 bases separated the two germline ends. Germline V CDR1 and CDR2: SGHRS, YFSETQ. The CDR3 DNA follows: TGCGCCAGCAGCCCCGGGCAGAACACCGGGGAGCTGTTTTTT. It specifies CASSPGQNTGELFF.

The chain couples TRBV4-3 to TRBJ2-3; a possible D gene is TRBD2 (6 bases). V was cut by 2 bases and J by 2 bases, with 20 bases left in between. The CDR3 is 18 residues long. Germline lookup yields CDR1 LGHNA and CDR2 YSLEER. The CDR3 spells CASSQLIERGGPTDTQYF. The CDR3 DNA follows: TGCGCCAGCAGCCAACTGATAGAGAGGGGAGGCCCCACAGATACGCAGTATTTT.

This clone was seen only a few times. This chain links TRBV18 with TRBJ2-2, with D unresolved. The V gene's germline CDR1 is KGHSH and CDR2 LQKENI. V dropped 3 bases and J dropped 2 bases, with 13 bases sitting between them. The CDR3 has 16 residues. DNA for the CDR3: TGTGCCAGCTCACCGGGAAGGCAGGTCAACACCGGGGAGCTGTTTTTT. This encodes CASSPGRQVNTGELFF.

The rearrangement links TRBV29-1 to TRBJ2-5, with 7 bases identical to TRBD2. Trimming took 1 base from V and 5 from J; bases not matched to a gene: 4. Germline V gene data show CDR1 as SQVTM and CDR2 as ANQGSEA. This CDR3 is 13 amino acids long. CDR3 in amino acids: CSVEGLAGETQYF. In DNA, the CDR3 is TGCAGCGTTGAAGGACTAGCTGGGGAGACCCAGTACTTC.

The V and J genes are TRBV7-3 and TRBJ2-1; D call uncertain. From germline, CDR1 is SGHTA and CDR2 FQGTGA. Between the trimmed V and J ends, which lost 3 bases and 4 bases, there was a span of 10 bases. CDR3 length equals 14 residues. CDR3 bases: TGTGCCAGCAGCTTCGGCCTAGAATACAATGAGCAGTTCTTC. This sequence encodes CASSFGLEYNEQFF. The whole variable domain, remainder taken from reference TRBV7-3 and TRBJ2-1, is GAGVSQTPSNKVTEKGKYVELRCDPISGHTALYWYRQSLGQGPEFLIYFQGTGAADDSGLPNDRFFAVRPEGSVSTLKIQRTERGDSAVYLCASSFGLEYNEQFFGPGTRLTVL.

This clone has only a few counts. This rearrangement joins TRBV7-3 to TRBJ2-7; a weak D match, TRBD1 (5 bases). V was cut by 5 bases and J by 0 bases, with 8 bases left in between. Germline loops: CDR1 SGHTA, CDR2 FQGTGA. The CDR3 sequence is 13 residues long. CDR3 residues: CASSRDSSYEQYF. DNA for the CDR3: TGTGCCAGCAGCCGCGACAGCTCCTACGAGCAGTACTTC.

This rearrangement joins TRBV18 to TRBJ2-1, with 10 bases lining up with TRBD2. Germline CDR1 reads KGHSH; CDR2 reads LQKENI. CDR3 length equals 19 residues. Unmatched junction bases numbered 16, after V lost 3 bases and J lost 5 bases. DNA of the CDR3: TGTGCCAGCTCACCCCAGGAGGCTAGCGGGAGCTTTGGGGACAATGAGCAGTTCTTC. This sequence encodes CASSPQEASGSFGDNEQFF.